This T cell receptor (beta chain) was captured in a study of CD8 T cells in ankylosing spondylitis (dated by TCRdb to 2017 to 2019). The study in broad terms: To find TCR variants linked to disease, the study profiled T cell receptor beta repertoires in ankylosing spondylitis patients and healthy donors. Peripheral blood was sampled, and synovial fluid was additionally collected from ankylosing spondylitis patients. In total, the full study cohort was made up of over a hundred healthy donors and 25 to 30 ankylosing spondylitis patients. What the work shows at the level of the full study, not this receptor alone: Significant enrichment of the disease-linked clones was reported in matched synovial fluid samples from ankylosing spondylitis patients. Blood from ankylosing spondylitis patients appeared to be characterized by a TCR beta motif composed of under 10 highly homologous amino acid variants. Some motif variants were previously reported in synovial fluid and blood of reactive arthritis patients, suggesting common disease-initiation mechanisms. The disease-linked clones had a CD8+ phenotype and were found at relatively low frequencies in peripheral blood.

TCRdb names Illumina HiSeq 2500 as the instrument used. Quantitative 5'-RACE with molecular barcodes was used to prepare TCR beta libraries. On the authors' methods: Disease-linked TCR variants were identified with a new computational method built on a probabilistic model of VDJ rearrangement. Clones were called with MiXCR by TCRdb after fastp trimmed the public reads at Q25, and only in-frame beta chains were retained. Here each entry gathers all rows of one CDR3 protein and keeps the most common genes and DNA. The V and J calls shown here were made by TCRdb, not taken from the authors' results. A total of over 700,000 distinct CDR3 sequences appear in this sample, around a fifth of them only once. The ten biggest clones cover about 20% of the sample. Based on the germline V gene (reference sequence), the CDR1 and CDR2 sequences are LGHDT and YNNKEL. From the cysteine through the phenylalanine, the CDR3 covers 14 amino acids. Only the CDR3 DNA stays, 42 bases, in frame from base 1. Here V drops 7 bases and J drops 6 bases, and the junction holds 8 bases not matched to any gene.

This clonotype came up a few times. What antigen it recognizes has not been identified. No much larger clone exists at a distance of one base, and base qualities are not known. Sequencing input: blood, either unsorted or a sorted T cell fraction (not recorded which). The chain couples TRBV3-1 to TRBJ2-2; 7 central nucleotides agree with TRBD1. The clonotype comes from a male donor with ankylosing spondylitis. Here the CDR3 is given as CASTHKGQSGELFF. At the DNA level, the sequence is TGTGCCAGCACCCATAAGGGACAGTCCGGGGAGCTGTTTTTT.